This T cell receptor beta chain came from a study of cytomegalovirus exposure and HLA in healthy donors. Details on this clone: Its antigen is still unknown.

Use of 60 Vbeta and 13 Jbeta primers characterized the PCR. The assay was immunoSEQ multiplex PCR, and TCRdb's table has in-frame clones only and misses some. The table includes some 190,000 clones, 70% to 90% detected once. The germline CDR1 and CDR2 sequences are SQVTM and ANQGSEA. V lost 4 bases, J lost 3 bases, and 9 bases lay in between. This CDR3 has 12 residues. Study-level points and caveats: It was confirmed in vitro that three of the CMV-associated chains were specific for CMV antigens. According to the study, roughly 160 TCR beta chains were cytomegalovirus-associated.

Sequenced: PBMCs. The sequence was collected from a woman aged 18-35 years in good health and CMV-seronegative. The V call is TRBV29-1, the J call TRBJ1-1, with D perhaps matching TRBD1 (5 bases). Here the CDR3 DNA reads TGCAGCGTTGGGACATGGGACACTGAAGCTTTCTTT. It yields the protein CSVGTWDTEAFF.